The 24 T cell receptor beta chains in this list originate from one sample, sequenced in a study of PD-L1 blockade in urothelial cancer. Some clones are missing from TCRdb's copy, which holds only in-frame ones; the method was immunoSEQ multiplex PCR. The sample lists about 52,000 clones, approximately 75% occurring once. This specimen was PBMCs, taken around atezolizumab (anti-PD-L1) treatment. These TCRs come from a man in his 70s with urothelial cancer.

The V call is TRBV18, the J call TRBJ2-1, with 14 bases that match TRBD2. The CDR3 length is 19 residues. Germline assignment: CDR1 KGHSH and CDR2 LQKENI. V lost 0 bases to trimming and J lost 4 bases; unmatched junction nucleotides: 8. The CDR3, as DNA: TGTGCCAGCTCACCACCGCGGGGACTAGCGGGAGTACGATACAATGAGCAGTTCTTC. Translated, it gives CASSPPRGLAGVRYNEQFF.

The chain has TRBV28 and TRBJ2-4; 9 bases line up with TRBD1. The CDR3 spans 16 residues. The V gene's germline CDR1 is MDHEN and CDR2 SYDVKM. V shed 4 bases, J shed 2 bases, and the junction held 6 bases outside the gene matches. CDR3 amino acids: CASSYRGRGTKNIQYF. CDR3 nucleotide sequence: TGTGCCAGCAGTTACAGGGGGCGAGGGACCAAAAACATTCAGTACTTC.

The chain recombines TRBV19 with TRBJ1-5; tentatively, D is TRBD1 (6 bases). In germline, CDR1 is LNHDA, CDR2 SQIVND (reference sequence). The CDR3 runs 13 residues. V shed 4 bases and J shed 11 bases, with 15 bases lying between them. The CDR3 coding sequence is TGTGCCAGTAGTAGCGGACAGTTCACGGCCCAGCATTTT. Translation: CASSSGQFTAQHF.

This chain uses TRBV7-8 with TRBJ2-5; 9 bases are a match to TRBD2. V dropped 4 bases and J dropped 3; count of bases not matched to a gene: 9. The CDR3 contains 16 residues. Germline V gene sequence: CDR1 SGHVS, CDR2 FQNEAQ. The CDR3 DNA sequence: TGTGCCAGCAGCTGGGGGCCAAGCGGGGGGAAAGAGACCCAGTACTTC. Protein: CASSWGPSGGKETQYF.

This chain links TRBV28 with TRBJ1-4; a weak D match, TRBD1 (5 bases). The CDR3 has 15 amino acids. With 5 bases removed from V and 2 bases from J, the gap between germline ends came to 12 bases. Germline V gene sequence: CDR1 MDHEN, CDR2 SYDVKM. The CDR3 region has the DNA TGTGCCAGCAGTCTCAGTGCAGGGACTAATGAAAAACTGTTTTTT. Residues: CASSLSAGTNEKLFF.

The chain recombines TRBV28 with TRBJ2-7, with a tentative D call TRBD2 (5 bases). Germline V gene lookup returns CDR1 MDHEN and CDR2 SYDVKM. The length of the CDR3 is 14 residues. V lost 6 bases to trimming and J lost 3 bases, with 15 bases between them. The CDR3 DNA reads TGTGCCAGCAGGGGATGGGGAGCCCTCTACGAGCAGTACTTC. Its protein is CASRGWGALYEQYF. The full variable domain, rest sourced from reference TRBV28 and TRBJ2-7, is DVKVTQSSRYLVKRTGEKVFLECVQDMDHENMFWYRQDPGLGLRLIYFSYDVKMKEKGDIPEGYSVSREKKERFSLILESASTNQTSMYLCASRGWGALYEQYFGPGTRLTVT.

CDR3 DNA: TGTGCCAGTAGTATCGTCAGGGGGAACACTGAAGCTTTCTTT. Its protein is CASSIVRGNTEAFF. The chain is built from TRBV19 and TRBJ1-1, with a possible D match to TRBD1 (6 bases). This CDR3 has 14 amino acids. Germline values: CDR1 LNHDA, CDR2 SQIVND (reference sequence). Deletions cut 3 bases from V and 1 base from J, with 9 bases between.

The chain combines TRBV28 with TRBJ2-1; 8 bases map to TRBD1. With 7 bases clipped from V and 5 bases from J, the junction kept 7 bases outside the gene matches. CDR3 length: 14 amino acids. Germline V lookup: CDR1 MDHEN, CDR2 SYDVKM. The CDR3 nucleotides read TGTGCCAGCAACCCGACAGGGGTCCACAATGAGCAGTTCTTC. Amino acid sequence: CASNPTGVHNEQFF.

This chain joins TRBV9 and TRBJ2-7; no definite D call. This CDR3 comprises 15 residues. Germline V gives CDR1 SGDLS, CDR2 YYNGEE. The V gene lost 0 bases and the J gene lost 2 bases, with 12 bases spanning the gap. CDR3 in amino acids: CASSVAPEPPYEQYF. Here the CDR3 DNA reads TGTGCCAGCAGCGTAGCGCCAGAACCCCCCTACGAGCAGTACTTC.

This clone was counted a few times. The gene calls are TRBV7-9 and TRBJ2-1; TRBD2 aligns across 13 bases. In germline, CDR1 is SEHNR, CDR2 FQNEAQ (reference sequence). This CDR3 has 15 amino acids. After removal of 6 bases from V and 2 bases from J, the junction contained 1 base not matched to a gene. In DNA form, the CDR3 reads TGTGCCAGCAGGGGGACTAGCGGGGCCTACAATGAGCAGTTCTTC. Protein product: CASRGTSGAYNEQFF.

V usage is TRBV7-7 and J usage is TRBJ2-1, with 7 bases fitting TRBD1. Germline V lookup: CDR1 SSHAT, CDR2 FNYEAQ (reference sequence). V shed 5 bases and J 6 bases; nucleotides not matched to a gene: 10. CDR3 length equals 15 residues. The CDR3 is CASSPGQERSNEQFF. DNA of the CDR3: TGTGCCAGCAGCCCTGGACAGGAACGGAGCAATGAGCAGTTCTTC. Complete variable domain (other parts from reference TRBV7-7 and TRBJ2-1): GAGVSQSPRYKVTKRGQDVTLRCDPISSHATLYWYQQALGQGPEFLTYFNYEAQPDKSGLPSDRFSAERPEGSISTLTIQRTEQRDSAMYRCASSPGQERSNEQFFGPGTRLTVL.

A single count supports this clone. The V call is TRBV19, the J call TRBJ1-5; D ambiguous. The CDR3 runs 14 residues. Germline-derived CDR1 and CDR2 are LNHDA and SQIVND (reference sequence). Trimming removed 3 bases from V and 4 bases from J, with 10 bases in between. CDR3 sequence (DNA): TGTGCCAGTAGTATCGGGGTTGGAAATCAGCCCCAGCATTTT. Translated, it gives CASSIGVGNQPQHF.

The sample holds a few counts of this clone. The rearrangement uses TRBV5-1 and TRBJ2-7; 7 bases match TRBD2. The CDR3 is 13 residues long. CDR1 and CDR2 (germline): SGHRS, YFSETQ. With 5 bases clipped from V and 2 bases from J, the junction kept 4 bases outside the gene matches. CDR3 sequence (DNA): TGCGCCAGCAGGCGGGACTACCCCTACGAGCAGTACTTC. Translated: CASRRDYPYEQYF.

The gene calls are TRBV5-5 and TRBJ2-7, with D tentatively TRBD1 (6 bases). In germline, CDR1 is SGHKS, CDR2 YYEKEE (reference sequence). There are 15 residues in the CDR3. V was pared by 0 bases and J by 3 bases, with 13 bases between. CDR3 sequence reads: CASSLVWDTSYEQYF. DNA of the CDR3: TGTGCCAGCAGCTTGGTTTGGGACACGAGCTACGAGCAGTACTTC.

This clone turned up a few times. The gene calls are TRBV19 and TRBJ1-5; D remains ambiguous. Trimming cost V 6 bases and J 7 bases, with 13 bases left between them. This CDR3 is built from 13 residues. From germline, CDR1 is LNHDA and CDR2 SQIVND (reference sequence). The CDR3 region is CASRPRGGQPQHF. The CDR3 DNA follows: TGTGCCAGTAGGCCGCGGGGAGGCCAGCCCCAGCATTTT.

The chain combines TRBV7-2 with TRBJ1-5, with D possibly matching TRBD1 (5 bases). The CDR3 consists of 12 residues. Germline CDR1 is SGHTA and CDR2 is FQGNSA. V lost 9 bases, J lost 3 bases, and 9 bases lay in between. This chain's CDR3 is CASGDFNQPQHF. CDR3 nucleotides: TGTGCCAGTGGGGACTTCAATCAGCCCCAGCATTTT.

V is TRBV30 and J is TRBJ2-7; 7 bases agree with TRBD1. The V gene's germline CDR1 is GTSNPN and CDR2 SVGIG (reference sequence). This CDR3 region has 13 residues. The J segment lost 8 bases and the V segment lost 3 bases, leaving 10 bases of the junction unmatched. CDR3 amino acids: CAWSRRGRGKQYF. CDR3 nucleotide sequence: TGTGCCTGGAGCCGCAGGGGCAGGGGGAAGCAGTACTTC.

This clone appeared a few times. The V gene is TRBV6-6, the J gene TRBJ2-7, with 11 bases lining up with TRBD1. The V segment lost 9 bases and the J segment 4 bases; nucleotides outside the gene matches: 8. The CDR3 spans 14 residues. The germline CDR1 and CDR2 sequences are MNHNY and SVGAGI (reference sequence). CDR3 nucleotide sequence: TGTGCCAGTCAAGGGACAGGGGGGATGTACGAGCAGTACTTC. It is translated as CASQGTGGMYEQYF.

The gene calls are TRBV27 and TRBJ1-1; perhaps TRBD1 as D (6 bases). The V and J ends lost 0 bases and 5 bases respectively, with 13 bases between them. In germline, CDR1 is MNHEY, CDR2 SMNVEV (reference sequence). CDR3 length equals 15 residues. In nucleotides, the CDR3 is TGTGCCAGCAGTTTATCCGCAGGGGTGGGTACTGAAGCTTTCTTT. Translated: CASSLSAGVGTEAFF.

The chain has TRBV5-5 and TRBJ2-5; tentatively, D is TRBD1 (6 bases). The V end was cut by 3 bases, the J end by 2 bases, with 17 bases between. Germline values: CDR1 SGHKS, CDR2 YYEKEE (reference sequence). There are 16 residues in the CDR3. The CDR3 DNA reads TGTGCCAGCAGCTCCCAGGGGCGTCCAAAACAAGAGACCCAGTACTTC. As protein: CASSSQGRPKQETQYF.

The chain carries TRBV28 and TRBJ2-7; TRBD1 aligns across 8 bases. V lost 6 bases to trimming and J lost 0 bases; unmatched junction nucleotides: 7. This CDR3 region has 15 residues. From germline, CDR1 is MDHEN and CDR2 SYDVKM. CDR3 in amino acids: CASRPVTGGSYEQYF. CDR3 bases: TGTGCCAGCAGACCAGTCACAGGGGGCTCCTACGAGCAGTACTTC.

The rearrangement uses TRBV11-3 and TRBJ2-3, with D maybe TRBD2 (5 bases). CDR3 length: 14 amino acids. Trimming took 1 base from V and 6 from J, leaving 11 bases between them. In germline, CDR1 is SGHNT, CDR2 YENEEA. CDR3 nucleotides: TGTGCCAGCAGCTTAGTAGCGTCGTCGGATACGCAGTATTTT. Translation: CASSLVASSDTQYF.

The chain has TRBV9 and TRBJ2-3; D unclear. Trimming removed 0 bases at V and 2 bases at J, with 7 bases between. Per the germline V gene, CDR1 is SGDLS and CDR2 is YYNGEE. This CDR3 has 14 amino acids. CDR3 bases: TGTGCCAGCAGCGTAGATCTTCTCACAGATACGCAGTATTTT. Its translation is CASSVDLLTDTQYF.

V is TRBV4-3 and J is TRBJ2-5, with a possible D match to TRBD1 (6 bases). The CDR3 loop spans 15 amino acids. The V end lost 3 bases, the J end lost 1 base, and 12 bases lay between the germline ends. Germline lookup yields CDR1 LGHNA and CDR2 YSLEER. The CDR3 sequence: CASSQVGTSQETQYF. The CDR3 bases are TGCGCCAGCAGCCAGGTCGGGACAAGCCAAGAGACCCAGTACTTC.